This TCR beta chain comes out of a study of blood T cell repertoires in COVID-19. Whole-study context: The samples span acute and convalescent COVID-19 from the United States, Italy and Spain. Sources were T cells, B-cell-depleted T cells, or PBMCs; the material itself was cDNA or gDNA.

Authors' analysis steps: From reference gene primer amplification, estimates of nucleated cell counts were derived. Generated by immunoSEQ multiplex PCR, the TCRdb table keeps only in-frame clones and is missing some. The V and J calls and clone size are taken from that table; D and trimming were inferred from the DNA. The sample comprises fewer than 650,000 clones, 70% to 90% of which are singletons, and roughly 8% rests with the top ten. Seattle's cohort entered during active infection and was followed longitudinally. Trimming cost V 10 bases and J 1 base; bases outside gene matches: 3. From germline, CDR1 is MNHEY and CDR2 SVGAGI. The CDR3 runs to 13 residues.

The sequence was obtained from a woman in her 50s with COVID-19, enrolled during active disease. This chain joins TRBV6-5 and TRBJ2-7; TRBD2 matches at 11 bases. What was sequenced was peripheral blood. The CDR3 region has the DNA TGTGCCACCACTAGCGGGGGATCCTACGAGCAGTACTTC. This gives the protein CATTSGGSYEQYF.